This TCR beta chain was recovered during a study of blood T cell repertoires in COVID-19. Libraries were prepared by immunoSEQ multiplex PCR; TCRdb keeps only in-frame clonotypes and omits some of them. The table has about 41,000 clones, 87% seen once; the top ten hold around 4%. This TCR was sampled from a man in his 60s with acute or convalescent COVID-19. The specimen sequenced was peripheral blood.

This CDR3 reads CSVELPGTGDNEQFF. Written as DNA, the CDR3 is TGCAGCGTTGAGCTGCCCGGGACAGGGGACAATGAGCAGTTCTTC. This sequence joins TRBV29-1 and TRBJ2-1; 10 bases are shared with TRBD1. CDR1 and CDR2 from the germline V gene are SQVTM and ANQGSEA. With V trimmed by 3 bases and J by 5 bases, 7 bases remained unmatched. This CDR3 contains 15 residues.